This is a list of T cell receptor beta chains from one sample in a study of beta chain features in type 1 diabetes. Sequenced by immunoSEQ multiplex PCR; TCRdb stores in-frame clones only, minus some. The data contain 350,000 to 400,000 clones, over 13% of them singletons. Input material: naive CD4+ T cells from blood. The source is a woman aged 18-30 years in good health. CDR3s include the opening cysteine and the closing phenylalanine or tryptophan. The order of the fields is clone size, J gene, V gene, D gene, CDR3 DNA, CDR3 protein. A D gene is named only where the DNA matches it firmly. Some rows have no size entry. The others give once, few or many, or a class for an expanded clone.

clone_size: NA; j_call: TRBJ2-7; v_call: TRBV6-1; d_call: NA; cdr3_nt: TGTGCCAGCAGATCCGGGACAAGACCTTACGAGCAGTACTTC; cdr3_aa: CASRSGTRPYEQYF
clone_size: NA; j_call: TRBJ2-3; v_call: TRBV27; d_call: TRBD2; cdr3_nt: TGTGCCAGCAGTTTAAGGTTTGGGACTAGCGGGAGCACAGATACGCAGTATTTT; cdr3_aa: CASSLRFGTSGSTDTQYF
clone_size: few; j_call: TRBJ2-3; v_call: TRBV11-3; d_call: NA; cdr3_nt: TGTGCCAGCAGCTCGCTGTGGGGGGATCCTAGCACAGATACGCAGTATTTT; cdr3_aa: CASSSLWGDPSTDTQYF
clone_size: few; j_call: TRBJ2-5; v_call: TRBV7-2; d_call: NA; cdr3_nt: TGTGCCAGCAGCCCTTACGTCGGGACCCAGTACTTC; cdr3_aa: CASSPYVGTQYF
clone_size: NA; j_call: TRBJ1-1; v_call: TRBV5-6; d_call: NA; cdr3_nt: TGTGCCAGCAGTCACAACATGTGGACTGAAGCTTTCTTT; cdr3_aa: CASSHNMWTEAFF
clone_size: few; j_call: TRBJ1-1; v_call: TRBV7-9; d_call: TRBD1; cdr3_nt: TGTGCCAGCAGCTCCCCCGGGACAGGGAACACTGAAGCTTTCTTT; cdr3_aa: CASSSPGTGNTEAFF
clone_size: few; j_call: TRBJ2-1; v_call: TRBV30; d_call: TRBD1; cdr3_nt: TGTGCCTGGAGTGGGTCCCCGGGACAGAGAGAGCAGTTCTTC; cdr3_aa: CAWSGSPGQREQFF
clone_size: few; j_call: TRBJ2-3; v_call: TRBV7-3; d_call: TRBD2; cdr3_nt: TGTGCCAGCAGTACAAGCGGGAGTGATACGCAGTATTTT; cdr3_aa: CASSTSGSDTQYF
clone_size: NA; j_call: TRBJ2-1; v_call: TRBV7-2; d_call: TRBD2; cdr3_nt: TGTGCCAGCAGAAGCGGGAGGAGCTCCTACAATGAGCAGTTCTTC; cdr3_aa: CASRSGRSSYNEQFF
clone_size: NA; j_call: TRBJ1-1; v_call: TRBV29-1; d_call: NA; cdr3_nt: TGCAGCGTTTCCGGGGTGCCGATGAACACTGAAGCTTTCTTT; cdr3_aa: CSVSGVPMNTEAFF
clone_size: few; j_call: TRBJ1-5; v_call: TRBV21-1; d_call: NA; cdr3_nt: TGTGCCAGCAGCAAAGGGTGTCGTCGGGACAGGGGAAATCAGCCCCAGCATTTT; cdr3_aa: CASSKGCRRDRGNQPQHF
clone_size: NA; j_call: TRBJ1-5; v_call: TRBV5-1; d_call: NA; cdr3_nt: TGCGCCAGCAGCCCGGCAGGTGGGTTCGGCCAGCCCCAGCATTTT; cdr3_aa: CASSPAGGFGQPQHF
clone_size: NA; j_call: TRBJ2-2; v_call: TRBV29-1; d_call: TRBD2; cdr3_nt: TGCAGCGTAGACGGAGACTCGGGCGGGAGGAAGGTTAGCGGGGAGCTGTTTTTT; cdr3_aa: CSVDGDSGGRKVSGELFF
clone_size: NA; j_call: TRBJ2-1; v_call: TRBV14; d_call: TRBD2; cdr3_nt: TGTGCCAGCAGCCTATACACTGAGCGGGGATACAATGAGCAGTTCTTC; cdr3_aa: CASSLYTERGYNEQFF
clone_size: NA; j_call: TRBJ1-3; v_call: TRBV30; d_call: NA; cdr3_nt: TGTGCCTGGGGAGTGGGCTCTGGAAACACCATATATTTT; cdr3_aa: CAWGVGSGNTIYF
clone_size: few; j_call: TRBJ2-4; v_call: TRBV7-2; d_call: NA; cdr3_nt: TGTGCCAGCAGCCAGACAGTAGCCAAAAACATTCAGTACTTC; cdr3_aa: CASSQTVAKNIQYF
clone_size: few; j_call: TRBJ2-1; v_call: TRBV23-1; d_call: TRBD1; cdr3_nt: TGCGCCAGCAGTCAATCTTGGACAGGGGGCTTCCACAATGAGCAGTTCTTC; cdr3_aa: CASSQSWTGGFHNEQFF
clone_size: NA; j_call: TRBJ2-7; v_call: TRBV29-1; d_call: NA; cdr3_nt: TGCAGCGTTGAAGAGCGGGGACCCTACGAGCAGTACTTC; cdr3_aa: CSVEERGPYEQYF
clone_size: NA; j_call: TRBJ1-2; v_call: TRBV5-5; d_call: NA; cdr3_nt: TGTGCCAGCGCCCCGGGAGGTGGGCGCGACTATGGCTACACCTTC; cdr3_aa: CASAPGGGRDYGYTF
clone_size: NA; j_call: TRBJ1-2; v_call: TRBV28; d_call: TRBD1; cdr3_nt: TGTGCCAGTCTACAGGGGGCACCATTTGGCTACACCTTC; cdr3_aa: CASLQGAPFGYTF
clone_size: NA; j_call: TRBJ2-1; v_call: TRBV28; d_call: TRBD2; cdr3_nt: TGTGCCAGCAGAACGCCCGGGACTACTCCGTTCTTC; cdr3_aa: CASRTPGTTPFF
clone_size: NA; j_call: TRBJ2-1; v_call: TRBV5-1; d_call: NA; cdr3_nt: TGCGCCAGCAGCTTGGAGAGCGCAGGAGGGAATGAGCAGTTCTTC; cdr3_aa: CASSLESAGGNEQFF
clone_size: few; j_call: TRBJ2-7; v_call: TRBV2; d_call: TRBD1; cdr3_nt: TGTGCCAGCAGTGAACAGGGACAGGGTTTAACCGAGCAGTACTTC; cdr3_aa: CASSEQGQGLTEQYF
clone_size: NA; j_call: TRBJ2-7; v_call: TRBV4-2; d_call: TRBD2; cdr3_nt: TGTGCCAGCAGCCAAGATGGGGCTAGCGGAATCTCCTACGAGCAGTACTTC; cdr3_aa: CASSQDGASGISYEQYF
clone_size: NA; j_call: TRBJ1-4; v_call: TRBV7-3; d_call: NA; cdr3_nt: TGTGCCAGCAGCTTAACTGGCCAGGCAGGGGAAAAACTGTTTTTT; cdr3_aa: CASSLTGQAGEKLFF
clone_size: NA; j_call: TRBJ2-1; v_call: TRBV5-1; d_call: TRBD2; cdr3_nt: TGCGCCAGCAGCCCGACTAGCGGGAGGGCCGTTTCTTCCCCGAGCTCCTACAATGAGCAGTTCTTC; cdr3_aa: CASSPTSGRAVSSPSSYNEQFF
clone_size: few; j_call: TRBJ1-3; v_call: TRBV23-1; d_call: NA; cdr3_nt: TGCGCCAGCAGTCAATCCCGGACAGACGGAAACACCATATATTTT; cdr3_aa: CASSQSRTDGNTIYF
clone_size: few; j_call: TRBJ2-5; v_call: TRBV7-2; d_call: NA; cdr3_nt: TGTGCCAGCAGCTTAGCGGCAGCAGGGGTAGAGACCCAGTACTTC; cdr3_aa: CASSLAAAGVETQYF
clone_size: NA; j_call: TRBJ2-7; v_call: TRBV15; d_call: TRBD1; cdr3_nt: TGTGCCATTGACAGGGGGCTCTACGAGCAGTACTTC; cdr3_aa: CAIDRGLYEQYF
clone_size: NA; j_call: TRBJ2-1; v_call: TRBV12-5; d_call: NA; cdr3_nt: TGTGCTAGTGGTTTGGTATCTCTAGCCCAGTCCTACAATGAGCAGTTCTTC; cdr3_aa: CASGLVSLAQSYNEQFF
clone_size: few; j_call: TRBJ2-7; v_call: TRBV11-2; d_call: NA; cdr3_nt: TGTGCCAGCAGCTTAGTGGGGGGGCTCGGCGGCGAGCAGTACTTC; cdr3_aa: CASSLVGGLGGEQYF
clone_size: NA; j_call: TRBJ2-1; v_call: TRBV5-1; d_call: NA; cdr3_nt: TGCGCCAGCAGCGGTGGGAGAACAAACAATGAGCAGTTCTTC; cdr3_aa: CASSGGRTNNEQFF
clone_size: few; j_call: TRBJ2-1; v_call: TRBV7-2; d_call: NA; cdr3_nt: TGTGCCAGCAGCCACGGGGACTACAATGAGCAGTTCTTC; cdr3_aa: CASSHGDYNEQFF
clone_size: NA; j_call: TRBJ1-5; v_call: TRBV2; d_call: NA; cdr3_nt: TGTGCCAGCAGCGCAGGGTTATCTCAGCCCCAGCATTTT; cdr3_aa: CASSAGLSQPQHF
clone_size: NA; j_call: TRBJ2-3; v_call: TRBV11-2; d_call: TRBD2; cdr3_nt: TGTGCCAGCAGCTTATGGGTAGCGGGAAGCACAGATACGCAGTATTTT; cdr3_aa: CASSLWVAGSTDTQYF
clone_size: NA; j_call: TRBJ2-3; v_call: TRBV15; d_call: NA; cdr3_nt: TGTGCCACCAGCAGAGATCTCCCAGCGGGCACAGATACGCAGTATTTT; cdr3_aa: CATSRDLPAGTDTQYF
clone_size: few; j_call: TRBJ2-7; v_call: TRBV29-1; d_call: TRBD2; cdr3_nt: TGCAGCGTAGCTGGGACTAGCGGGAGCCACGAGCAGTACTTC; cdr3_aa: CSVAGTSGSHEQYF
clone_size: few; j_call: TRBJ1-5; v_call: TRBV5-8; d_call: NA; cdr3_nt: TGTGCCAGCAGCTTGGCCAGGGACTGGTATAGCAATCAGCCCCAGCATTTT; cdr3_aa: CASSLARDWYSNQPQHF
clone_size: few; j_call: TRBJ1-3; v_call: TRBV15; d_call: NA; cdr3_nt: TGTGCCACCAGTCAGGATTCTGGAAACACCATATATTTT; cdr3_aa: CATSQDSGNTIYF
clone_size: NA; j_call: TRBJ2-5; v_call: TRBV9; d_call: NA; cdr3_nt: TGTGCCAGCAGCGCCGAAGACAAAGAGACCCAGTACTTC; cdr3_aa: CASSAEDKETQYF
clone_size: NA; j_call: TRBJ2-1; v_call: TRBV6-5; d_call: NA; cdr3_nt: TGTGCCAGCAGTCGAAACAGGGCCAATGAGCAGTTCTTC; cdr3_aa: CASSRNRANEQFF
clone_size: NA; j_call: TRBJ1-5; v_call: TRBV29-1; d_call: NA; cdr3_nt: TGCAGCGTCGGCGGCCGTGGCAATCAGCCCCAGCATTTT; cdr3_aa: CSVGGRGNQPQHF
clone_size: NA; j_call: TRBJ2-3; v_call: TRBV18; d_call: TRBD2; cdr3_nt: TGTGCCAGCTCACCCCAATCAGGCGGGAGAGCAGATACGCAGTATTTT; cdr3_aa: CASSPQSGGRADTQYF
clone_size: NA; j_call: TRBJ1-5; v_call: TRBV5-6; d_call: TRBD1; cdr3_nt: TGTGCCAGCAGCTTCAGGGGGCTCGGGAGCAATCAGCCCCAGCATTTT; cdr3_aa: CASSFRGLGSNQPQHF
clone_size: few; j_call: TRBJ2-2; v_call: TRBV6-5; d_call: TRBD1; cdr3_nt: TGTGCCAGTAGGACAGGGAACACCGGGGAGCTGTTTTTT; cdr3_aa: CASRTGNTGELFF
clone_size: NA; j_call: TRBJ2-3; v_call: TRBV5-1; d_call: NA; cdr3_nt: TGCGCCAGCAGCATCGGGACTAGCACAGATACGCAGTATTTT; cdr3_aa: CASSIGTSTDTQYF
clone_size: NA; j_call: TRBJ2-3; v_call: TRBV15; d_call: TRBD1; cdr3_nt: TGTGCCACCAGCGAATCCGAGGCCGGGACAGGGTACACAGATACGCAGTATTTT; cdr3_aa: CATSESEAGTGYTDTQYF
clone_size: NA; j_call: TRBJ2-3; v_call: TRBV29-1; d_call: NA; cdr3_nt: TGCAGCCTCACAGGGTTTGCCGATACGCAGTATTTT; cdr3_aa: CSLTGFADTQYF
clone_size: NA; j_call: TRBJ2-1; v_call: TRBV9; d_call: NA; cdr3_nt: TGTGCCAGCAGCGTAGAACTAGGGGGTGGTGAGCAGTTCTTC; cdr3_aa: CASSVELGGGEQFF
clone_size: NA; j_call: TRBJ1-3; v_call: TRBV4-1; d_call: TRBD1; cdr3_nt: TGCGCCAGCAGCCAGTATCCGCGGGACAGAGGAAACACCATATATTTT; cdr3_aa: CASSQYPRDRGNTIYF
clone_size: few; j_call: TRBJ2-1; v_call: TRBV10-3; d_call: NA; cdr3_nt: TGTGCCATCAGACCGGGACAAAAGGACTACAATGAGCAGTTCTTC; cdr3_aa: CAIRPGQKDYNEQFF